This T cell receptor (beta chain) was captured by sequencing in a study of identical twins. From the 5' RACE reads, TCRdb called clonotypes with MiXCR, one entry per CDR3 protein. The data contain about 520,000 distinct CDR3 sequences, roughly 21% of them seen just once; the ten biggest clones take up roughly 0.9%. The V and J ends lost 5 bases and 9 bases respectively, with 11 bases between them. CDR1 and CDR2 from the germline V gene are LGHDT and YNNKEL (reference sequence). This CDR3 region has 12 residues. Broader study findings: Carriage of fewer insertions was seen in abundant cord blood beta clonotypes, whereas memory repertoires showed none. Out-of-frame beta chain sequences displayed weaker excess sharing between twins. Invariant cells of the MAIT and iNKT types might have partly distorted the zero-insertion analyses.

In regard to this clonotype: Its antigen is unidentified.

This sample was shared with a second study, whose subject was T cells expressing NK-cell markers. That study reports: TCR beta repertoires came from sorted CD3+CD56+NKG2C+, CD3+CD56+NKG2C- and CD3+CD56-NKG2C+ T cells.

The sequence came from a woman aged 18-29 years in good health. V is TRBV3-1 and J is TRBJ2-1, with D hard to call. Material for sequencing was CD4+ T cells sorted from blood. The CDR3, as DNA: TGTGCCAGCAGCTACGAGGCCGGTGAGCAGTTCTTC. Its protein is CASSYEAGEQFF.